These 15 T cell receptor beta chains were all obtained from the same sample, sequenced in a study of shared clonotypes between healthy human individuals. Generated by immunoSEQ multiplex PCR, the TCRdb table keeps only in-frame clones and is missing some. The sample has 300,000 to 350,000 clones; around four fifths are singletons. Material for sequencing was memory CD4+ T cells sorted from blood. This sample's subset: CD45RA-negative fraction. The receptor set was obtained from a man aged 25-45 years in good health.

V is TRBV10-1 and J is TRBJ1-5; TRBD1 is a possible D gene (6 bases). This CDR3 has 14 amino acids. Germline values: CDR1 WNHNN, CDR2 SYGVQD (reference sequence). V dropped 10 bases and J dropped 0 bases, with 13 bases sitting between them. CDR3 residues: CANCTGYSNQPQHF. CDR3 in DNA: TGCGCCAACTGTACAGGGTATAGCAATCAGCCCCAGCATTTT.

The J gene is TRBJ2-7, the V gene TRBV11-1; maybe TRBD2 (5 bases). CDR3 length: 14 amino acids. The V and J ends lost 0 bases and 3 bases respectively, with 9 bases between them. Germline V gene sequence: CDR1 SGHAT, CDR2 FQDESV (reference sequence). The CDR3 here is CASSLASGNYEQYF. CDR3 nucleotides: TGTGCCAGCAGCTTAGCGAGCGGAAACTACGAGCAGTACTTC.

This chain links TRBV7-6 with TRBJ2-1; no reliable D call. The CDR3 covers 13 residues. Trimming left V 5 bases short and J 5 bases short, with 10 bases between. The germline V gene encodes CDR1 SGHVS and CDR2 FNYEAQ. The CDR3 DNA follows: TGTGCCAGCAGCACCCGACCGGACAATGAGCAGTTCTTC. It encodes CASSTRPDNEQFF.

The CDR3 protein is CASSSTQGYTGELFF. CDR3 in DNA: TGTGCCAGCAGCTCAACCCAGGGTTACACCGGGGAGCTGTTTTTT. The genes are TRBV7-7 and TRBJ2-2; maybe TRBD1 (5 bases). CDR1 and CDR2 (germline): SSHAT, FNYEAQ (reference sequence). V lost 4 bases and J lost 3, with 12 bases in between. This CDR3 spans 15 amino acids.

The rearrangement links TRBV28 to TRBJ2-4; D call uncertain. The CDR3 is 13 residues long. With 3 bases removed from V and 0 bases from J, the gap between germline ends came to 3 bases. CDR1 is MDHEN, CDR2 SYDVKM, per germline. This chain's CDR3 is CASSFVAKNIQYF. In DNA, the CDR3 is TGTGCCAGCAGTTTTGTAGCCAAAAACATTCAGTACTTC.

The rearrangement uses TRBV27 and TRBJ1-1; D might be TRBD1 (6 bases). The CDR3 extends over 13 amino acids. Trimming stripped 6 bases from V and 6 bases from J, with 14 bases between. The germline V gene encodes CDR1 MNHEY and CDR2 SMNVEV (reference sequence). The CDR3 reads CASSRTVESEAFF. CDR3 DNA: TGTGCCAGCAGCCGGACAGTGGAGTCTGAAGCTTTCTTT.

This clone was detected only once. The V and J genes are TRBV7-8 and TRBJ1-5, with 8 bases matching TRBD1. There are 15 residues in the CDR3. J was trimmed by 4 bases and V by 1 base; bases with no gene match: 3. In germline, CDR1 is SGHVS, CDR2 FQNEAQ. CDR3 region: CASSLDWTGNQPQHF. For the CDR3, the DNA is TGTGCCAGCAGCTTAGACTGGACAGGGAATCAGCCCCAGCATTTT.

Note on this clone: Other DNA sequences from this sample encode an identical CDR3 as well. V usage is TRBV28 and J usage is TRBJ1-5; possible D gene TRBD1, 6 bases. In germline, CDR1 is MDHEN, CDR2 SYDVKM. This CDR3 is 14 amino acids long. V lost 2 bases, J lost 5 bases, and 10 bases lay in between. CDR3 DNA: TGTGCCAGCAGTTTACCGGGGGGCCATCAGCCCCAGCATTTT. As protein: CASSLPGGHQPQHF.

Comments on this clone: The same CDR3 is also encoded by other DNA sequences in this sample. V is TRBV7-3 and J is TRBJ2-3, with 11 bases lining up with TRBD2. Germline V CDR1 and CDR2: SGHTA, FQGTGA. This CDR3 spans 18 amino acids. V trimming: 2 bases; J trimming: 1 base; junction bases outside the gene matches: 8. The CDR3 region is CASSLGPTSGRGTDTQYF. The CDR3 DNA is TGTGCCAGCAGCTTAGGTCCCACTAGCGGGAGAGGCACAGATACGCAGTATTTT.

This chain joins TRBV5-1 and TRBJ2-2; 16 bases are a match to TRBD2. CDR1 SGHRS and CDR2 YFSETQ come from the germline V gene. This CDR3 region has 19 residues. J lost 0 bases, V lost 3 bases, and 5 bases had no gene match. CDR3 in amino acids: CASSSRGLAGGPNTGELFF. CDR3 coding DNA: TGCGCCAGCAGCTCGAGGGGACTAGCGGGAGGGCCGAACACCGGGGAGCTGTTTTTT.

J is TRBJ2-1 and V is TRBV9, with TRBD2 matching 11 bases. Trimming took 3 bases from V and 2 from J; bases not matched to a gene: 4. Germline CDR1 reads SGDLS; CDR2 reads YYNGEE. The CDR3 totals 16 residues. Here the CDR3 reads CASSGGTSGAYNEQFF. The CDR3 region has the DNA TGTGCCAGCAGCGGCGGGACTAGCGGAGCCTACAATGAGCAGTTCTTC.

This clone has only a few counts. V usage is TRBV4-3 and J usage is TRBJ1-1; unclear D gene. In germline, CDR1 is LGHNA, CDR2 YSLEER. Trimming took 1 base from V and 5 from J, leaving 11 bases between them. This CDR3 comprises 14 residues. The CDR3 DNA is TGCGCCAGCAGCCAAGGGACGGGTAAGACTGAAGCTTTCTTT. Translating gives CASSQGTGKTEAFF.

This clone was seen a few times. J is TRBJ2-1 and V is TRBV6-5; D is ambiguous. Germline lookup yields CDR1 MNHEY and CDR2 SVGAGI. This CDR3 has 13 residues. With 4 bases removed from V and 5 bases from J, the gap between germline ends came to 9 bases. DNA of the CDR3: TGTGCCAGCAGTTTTCTCTTCAACAATGAGCAGTTCTTC. It is translated as CASSFLFNNEQFF.

V is TRBV15 and J is TRBJ2-7; the D gene is possibly TRBD1 (7 bases). Trimming removed 1 base from V and 4 bases from J, with 14 bases in between. CDR3 length: 15 amino acids. Per germline, CDR1 LNHNV and CDR2 YYDKDF (reference sequence). This CDR3 reads CATSRVVQGRYEQYF. CDR3 bases: TGTGCCACCAGCAGAGTTGTACAGGGGAGGTACGAGCAGTACTTC.

This clone appeared many times. The CDR3 loop reads CASSLADLAVTEAFF. In nucleotides, the CDR3 is TGTGCCAGCAGCTTAGCAGACCTGGCGGTCACTGAAGCTTTCTTT. The chain joins TRBV7-9 to TRBJ1-1; D gene uncertain. The CDR3 spans 15 residues. Germline V lookup: CDR1 SEHNR, CDR2 FQNEAQ (reference sequence). The ends were cut back, 0 bases at V and 4 bases at J, with 12 bases in the middle.